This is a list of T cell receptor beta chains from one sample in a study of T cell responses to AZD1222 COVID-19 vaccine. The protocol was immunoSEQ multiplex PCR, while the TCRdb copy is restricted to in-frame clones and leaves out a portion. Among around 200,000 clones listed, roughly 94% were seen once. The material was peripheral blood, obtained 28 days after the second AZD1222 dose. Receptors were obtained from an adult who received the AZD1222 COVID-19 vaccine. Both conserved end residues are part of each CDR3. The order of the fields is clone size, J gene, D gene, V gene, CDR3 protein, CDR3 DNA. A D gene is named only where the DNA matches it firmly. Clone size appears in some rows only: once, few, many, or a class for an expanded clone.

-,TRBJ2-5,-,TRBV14,CASSRSRELQETQYF,TGTGCCAGCAGCAGATCCCGGGAACTCCAAGAGACCCAGTACTTC
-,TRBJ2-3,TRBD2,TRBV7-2,CASSLEGTSGSNTQYF,TGTGCCAGCAGCTTAGAAGGGACTAGCGGTTCAAATACGCAGTATTTT
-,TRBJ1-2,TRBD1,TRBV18,CASSSRDRRYGYTF,TGTGCCAGCTCGTCAAGGGACAGGCGATATGGCTACACCTTC
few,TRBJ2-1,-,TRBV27,CASRLEGLNEQFF,TGTGCCAGCAGGTTGGAGGGCCTCAATGAGCAGTTCTTC
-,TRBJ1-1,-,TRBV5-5,CASSFVYIVGTEAFF,TGTGCCAGCAGCTTTGTTTACATAGTGGGCACTGAAGCTTTCTTT
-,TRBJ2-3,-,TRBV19,CASSFSVFDTQYF,TGTGCCAGTAGTTTCTCGGTCTTCGATACGCAGTATTTT
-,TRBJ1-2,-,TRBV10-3,CAIRRDTSYGYTF,TGTGCCATCAGAAGGGACACGAGCTATGGCTACACCTTC
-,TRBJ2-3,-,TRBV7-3,CASSLAGMPARDTQYF,TGTGCCAGCAGCCTCGCCGGGATGCCGGCCCGAGATACGCAGTATTTT
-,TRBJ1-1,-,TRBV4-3,CASSERVGANTEAFF,TGCGCCAGCAGCGAAAGGGTCGGGGCGAACACTGAAGCTTTCTTT
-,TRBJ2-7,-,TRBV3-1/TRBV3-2,CASSQGTGTERDEQYF,TGTGCCAGCAGCCAAGGAACAGGGACTGAGAGAGACGAGCAGTACTTC
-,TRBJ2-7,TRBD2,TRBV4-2,CASSQFDGSLGGYYEQYF,TGTGCCAGCAGCCAATTTGACGGATCGCTCGGGGGGTACTACGAGCAGTACTTC
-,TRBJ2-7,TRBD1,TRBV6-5,CASSYDRGLEQYF,TGTGCCAGCAGTTACGACAGGGGGCTCGAGCAGTACTTC
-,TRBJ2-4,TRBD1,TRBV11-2,CASSSTGENIQYF,TGTGCCAGCAGCTCGACAGGGGAGAACATTCAGTACTTC
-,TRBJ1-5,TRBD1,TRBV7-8,CASSQLRTGPQHF,TGTGCCAGCAGCCAGCTAAGGACAGGTCCCCAGCATTTT
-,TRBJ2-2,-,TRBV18,CASSPGTGELFF,TGTGCCAGCTCACCTGGGACCGGGGAGCTGTTTTTT
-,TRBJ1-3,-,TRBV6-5,CASADGTPAGNTIYF,TGTGCCAGCGCGGACGGAACTCCGGCTGGAAACACCATATATTTT
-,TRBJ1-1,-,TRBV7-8,CASSAITGFGTEAFF,TGTGCCAGCAGCGCCATTACAGGGTTCGGCACTGAAGCTTTCTTT
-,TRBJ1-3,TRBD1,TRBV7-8,CASSLFGRGPGNTIYF,TGTGCCAGCAGCTTATTCGGCAGGGGGCCTGGAAACACCATATATTTT
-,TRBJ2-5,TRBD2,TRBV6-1,CASSAMTSGRSVETQYF,TGTGCCAGCAGTGCGATGACTAGCGGGAGGTCGGTAGAGACCCAGTACTTC
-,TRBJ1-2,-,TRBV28,CASSGRERASYGYTF,TGTGCCAGCAGTGGCAGGGAAAGGGCCAGCTATGGCTACACCTTC
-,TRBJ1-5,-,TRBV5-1,CASSRGGGNDQPQHF,TGCGCCAGCAGCCGGGGCGGGGGAAATGATCAGCCCCAGCATTTT
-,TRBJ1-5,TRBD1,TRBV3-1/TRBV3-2,CASSQVGQGARNSNQPQHF,TGTGCCAGCAGCCAAGTTGGGCAGGGGGCGAGGAATAGCAATCAGCCCCAGCATTTT
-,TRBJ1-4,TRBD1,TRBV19,CASSMDITGAKTNEKLFF,TGTGCCAGTAGTATGGATATTACAGGGGCAAAAACTAATGAAAAACTGTTTTTT
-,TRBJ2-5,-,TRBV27,CASSLAANRGETQYF,TGTGCCAGCAGTTTAGCGGCAAATAGGGGAGAGACCCAGTACTTC
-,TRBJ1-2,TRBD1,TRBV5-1,CASSARGDSYGYTF,TGCGCCAGCAGCGCTAGGGGGGACAGCTATGGCTACACCTTC
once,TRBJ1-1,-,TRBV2,CAIEGDVNTEAFF,TGTGCCATCGAGGGGGACGTAAACACTGAAGCTTTCTTT
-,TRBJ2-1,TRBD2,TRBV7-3,CASSLGAPSGSFGEQFF,TGTGCCAGCAGCTTAGGGGCCCCTAGCGGGAGCTTCGGGGAGCAGTTCTTC
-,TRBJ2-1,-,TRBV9,CASSVTGSYNEQFF,TGTGCCAGCAGCGTAACAGGCTCCTACAATGAGCAGTTCTTC
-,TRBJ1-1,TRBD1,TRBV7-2,CASSSDRGSTEAFF,TGTGCCAGCAGCTCAGACAGGGGAAGCACTGAAGCTTTCTTT
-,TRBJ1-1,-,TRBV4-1,CASTEGNTEAFF,TGCGCCAGCACGGAGGGGAACACTGAAGCTTTCTTT
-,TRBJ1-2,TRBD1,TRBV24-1,CATSDPTGANYGYTF,TGTGCCACCAGTGATCCCACAGGGGCAAACTATGGCTACACCTTC
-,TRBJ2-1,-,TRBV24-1,CATSDFPGGKNNEQFF,TGTGCCACCAGTGATTTCCCGGGGGGCAAAAACAATGAGCAGTTCTTC
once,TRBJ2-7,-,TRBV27,CASSRTATYEQYF,TGTGCCAGCAGCCGAACCGCGACCTACGAGCAGTACTTC
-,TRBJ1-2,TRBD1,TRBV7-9,CASSLAGTGGVGYTF,TGTGCCAGCAGCCTGGCCGGGACAGGGGGCGTTGGCTACACCTTC
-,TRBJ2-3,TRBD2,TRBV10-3,CAINNLAGVRDTQYF,TGTGCCATCAACAACCTAGCGGGAGTGAGGGATACGCAGTATTTT
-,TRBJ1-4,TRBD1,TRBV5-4,CASSLEGQGATNEKLFF,TGTGCCAGCAGCTTGGAAGGACAGGGGGCGACTAATGAAAAACTGTTTTTT
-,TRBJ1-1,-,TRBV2,CASRGLFLGDTEAFF,TGTGCCAGCAGAGGGCTATTTCTTGGGGACACTGAAGCTTTCTTT
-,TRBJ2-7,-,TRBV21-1,CASSRYVGSSAHEQYF,TGTGCCAGCTCCCGCTACGTCGGGAGTTCAGCCCACGAGCAGTACTTC
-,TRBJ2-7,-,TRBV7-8,CASSFGHYEQYF,TGTGCCAGCAGCTTTGGACACTACGAGCAGTACTTC
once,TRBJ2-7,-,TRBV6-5,CATLPTYEQYF,TGTGCCACCCTACCGACCTACGAGCAGTACTTC
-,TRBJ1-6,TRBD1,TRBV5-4,CASSRTGDSPLHF,TGTGCCAGCAGCCGAACAGGGGACTCACCCCTCCACTTT
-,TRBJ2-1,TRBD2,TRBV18,CASSPGLAGGGNEQFF,TGTGCCAGCTCACCGGGACTAGCGGGAGGAGGGAATGAGCAGTTCTTC
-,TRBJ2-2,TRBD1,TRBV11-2,CASNFDRGDTGELFF,TGTGCCAGCAACTTTGACAGGGGCGACACCGGGGAGCTGTTTTTT
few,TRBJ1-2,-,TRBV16,CASSQMGDYGYTF,TGTGCCAGCAGCCAAATGGGAGACTATGGCTACACCTTC
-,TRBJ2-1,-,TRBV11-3,CASSSPGENEQFF,TGTGCCAGCAGCTCCCCCGGCGAGAATGAGCAGTTCTTC
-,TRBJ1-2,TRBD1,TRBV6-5,CASISQGQGAAGYTF,TGTGCCAGCATTTCCCAAGGACAGGGGGCAGCTGGCTACACCTTC
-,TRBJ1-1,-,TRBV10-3,CAINSREDNTEAFF,TGTGCCATCAACAGCCGGGAAGATAACACTGAAGCTTTCTTT
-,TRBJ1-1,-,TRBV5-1,CASSLDGPMNTEAFF,TGCGCCAGCAGCTTGGACGGACCTATGAACACTGAAGCTTTCTTT
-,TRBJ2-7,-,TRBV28,CASEGISYEQYF,TGTGCCAGCGAGGGGATCTCCTACGAGCAGTACTTC
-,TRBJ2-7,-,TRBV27,CASSLEGTAYEQYF,TGTGCCAGCAGTTTAGAGGGCACTGCCTACGAGCAGTACTTC